One sample yielded the 9 T cell receptor beta chains listed below, sequenced in a study of blood T cell repertoires in COVID-19. The assay was immunoSEQ multiplex PCR, and TCRdb's table has in-frame clones only and misses some. The sample lists roughly 200,000 clones; around nine tenths were seen once. Material for sequencing was peripheral blood. All receptors come from a man aged 40-49 years with active or convalescent COVID-19.

The V call is TRBV6-5, the J call TRBJ1-5; D unclear. The CDR3 sequence is 14 residues long. From germline, CDR1 is MNHEY and CDR2 SVGAGI. The germline V and J ends were trimmed by 6 bases and 3 bases, with 12 bases remaining between them. The CDR3 bases are TGTGCCAGCAGCTACGAGGGCCTCAATCAGCCCCAGCATTTT. Translating gives CASSYEGLNQPQHF.

The chain joins TRBV11-2 to TRBJ2-3; 11 bases agree with TRBD2. Germline V gene sequence: CDR1 SGHAT, CDR2 FQNNGV. The V gene end was trimmed by 5 bases and the J gene end by 2 bases; junction bases not matched to a gene: 6. There are 16 residues in the CDR3. The DNA for the CDR3 is TGTGCCAGCAGCCCGCTAGCGGGGGGTTACACAGATACGCAGTATTTT. As protein: CASSPLAGGYTDTQYF.

This rearrangement joins TRBV28 to TRBJ2-5; maybe TRBD1 (5 bases). In germline, CDR1 is MDHEN, CDR2 SYDVKM. The CDR3 runs 13 residues. Trimming took 6 bases from V and 7 from J, leaving 15 bases between them. The CDR3 loop reads CASSLDSPGTQYF. The CDR3 DNA follows: TGTGCCAGCAGCCTCGACAGCCCGGGGACCCAGTACTTC.

V usage is TRBV7-2 and J usage is TRBJ1-3; 9 nucleotides line up with TRBD1. V gave up 5 bases and J gave up 4 bases; unmatched junction bases: 3. This CDR3 has 14 amino acids. Per the germline V gene, CDR1 is SGHTA and CDR2 is FQGNSA. CDR3 in DNA: TGTGCCAGCAGCACAGGGGGCGCGGGAAACACCATATATTTT. This translates into CASSTGGAGNTIYF.

This clone has just a few counts. The chain is built from TRBV6-5 and TRBJ2-7; the match to TRBD1 covers 7 bases. There are 15 residues in the CDR3. Per the germline V gene, CDR1 is MNHEY and CDR2 is SVGAGI. Trimming cost V 5 bases and J 1 base; bases outside gene matches: 8. The CDR3 protein is CASSPSTGWSYEQYF. CDR3 DNA: TGTGCCAGCAGTCCTTCGACAGGGTGGTCCTACGAGCAGTACTTC.

The chain joins TRBV27 to TRBJ1-2; D might be TRBD1 (5 bases). This CDR3 comprises 14 residues. CDR1 is MNHEY, CDR2 SMNVEV, per germline (reference sequence). The germline V and J ends were trimmed by 3 bases and 5 bases, with 13 bases remaining between them. The CDR3 loop is CASSLTADSYGYTF. CDR3 nucleotide sequence: TGTGCCAGCAGTTTGACAGCCGACTCATATGGCTACACCTTC.

A few counts support this clone. This rearrangement joins TRBV2 to TRBJ1-2; maybe TRBD1 (6 bases). The CDR3 totals 13 residues. Germline assignment: CDR1 SNHLY and CDR2 FYNNEI. V shed 8 bases and J shed 4 bases, with 14 bases lying between them. CDR3 in amino acids: CASPGHYTYGYTF. CDR3 nucleotide sequence: TGTGCCAGCCCGGGACATTATACCTATGGCTACACCTTC. The full variable domain, its missing parts supplied by reference TRBV2 and TRBJ1-2, is EPEVTQTPSHQVTQMGQEVILRCVPISNHLYFYWYRQILGQKVEFLVSFYNNEISEKSEIFDDQFSVERPDGSNFTLKIRSTKLEDSAMYFCASPGHYTYGYTFGSGTRLTVV.

This clone was found once. The V call is TRBV7-6, the J call TRBJ2-5; 9 bases match TRBD2. CDR1 SGHVS and CDR2 FNYEAQ come from the germline V gene. The CDR3 sequence is 16 residues long. V shed 7 bases and J 2 bases; nucleotides not matched to a gene: 11. CDR3 nucleotide sequence: TGTGCCAGCACCCCTTGGGTAGCGGGGGATCAAGAGACCCAGTACTTC. Its translation is CASTPWVAGDQETQYF.

The rearrangement joins TRBV4-1 to TRBJ2-7; TRBD1 matches at 7 bases. V dropped 2 bases and J dropped 3; count of bases not matched to a gene: 4. This CDR3 spans 14 amino acids. CDR1 is MGHRA, CDR2 YSYEKL, per germline. CDR3 nucleotides: TGCGCCAGCAGCCAAAACAGGGGTCGCTACGAGCAGTACTTC. Translating it yields CASSQNRGRYEQYF.